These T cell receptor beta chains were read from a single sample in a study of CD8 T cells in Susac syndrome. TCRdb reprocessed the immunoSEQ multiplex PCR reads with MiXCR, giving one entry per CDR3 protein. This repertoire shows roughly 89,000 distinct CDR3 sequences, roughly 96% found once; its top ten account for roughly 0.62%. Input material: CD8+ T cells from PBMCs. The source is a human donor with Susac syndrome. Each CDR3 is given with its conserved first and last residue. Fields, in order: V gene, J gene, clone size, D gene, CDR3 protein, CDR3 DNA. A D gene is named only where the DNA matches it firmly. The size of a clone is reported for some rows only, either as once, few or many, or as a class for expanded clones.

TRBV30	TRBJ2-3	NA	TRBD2	CAWSLRTSGVDTQYF	TGTGCCTGGAGTCTAAGGACTAGCGGGGTGGATACGCAGTATTTT
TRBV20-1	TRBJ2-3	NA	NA	CSARSQGSGLNTQYF	TGCAGTGCTAGGAGTCAGGGAAGTGGGTTAAATACGCAGTATTTT
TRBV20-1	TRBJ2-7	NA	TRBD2	CSARDRRGLGEYEQYF	TGCAGTGCTAGAGACCGGCGGGGACTAGGGGAATACGAGCAGTACTTC
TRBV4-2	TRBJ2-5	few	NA	CASSQARAYQETQYF	TGTGCCAGCAGCCAAGCCAGAGCTTACCAAGAGACCCAGTACTTC
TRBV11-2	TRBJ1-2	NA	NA	CASSLETDGYGYTF	TGTGCCAGCAGCTTAGAAACGGACGGCTATGGCTACACCTTC
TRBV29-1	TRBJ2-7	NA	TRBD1	CSVEDREGAGGYEQYF	TGCAGCGTTGAAGATCGAGAGGGGGCAGGAGGCTACGAGCAGTACTTC
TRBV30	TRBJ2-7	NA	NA	CAWRGDGAEQYF	TGTGCCTGGAGGGGGGACGGGGCCGAGCAGTACTTC
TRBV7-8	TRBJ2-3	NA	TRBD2	CASSLARGGLSDTQYF	TGTGCCAGCAGCTTAGCGCGGGGGGGCCTGAGTGATACGCAGTATTTT
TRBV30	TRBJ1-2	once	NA	CAWISRDGGPYGYTF	TGTGCCTGGATCTCAAGGGACGGCGGACCCTATGGCTACACCTTC
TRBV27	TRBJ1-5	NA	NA	CASSLVRGSSNQPQHF	TGTGCCAGCAGTTTAGTAAGGGGATCGAGCAATCAGCCCCAGCATTTT
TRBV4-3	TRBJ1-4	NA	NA	CASSQDPPATNEKLFF	TGCGCCAGCAGCCAAGATCCCCCCGCAACTAATGAAAAACTGTTTTTT
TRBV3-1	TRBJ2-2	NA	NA	CASSQTTGELFF	TGTGCCAGCAGCCAAACCACCGGGGAGCTGTTTTTT
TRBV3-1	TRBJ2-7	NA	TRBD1	CASSPGTGGREQYF	TGTGCCAGCAGTCCAGGGACAGGGGGGCGCGAGCAGTACTTC
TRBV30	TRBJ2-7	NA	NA	CAWSLGGDLNEQYF	TGTGCCTGGAGTCTAGGGGGTGATCTTAACGAGCAGTACTTC
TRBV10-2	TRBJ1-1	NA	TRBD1	CASSESGTGRQAFF	TGCGCCAGCAGTGAGTCGGGGACAGGTCGACAAGCTTTCTTT
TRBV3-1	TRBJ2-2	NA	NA	CASSSGQGVRELFF	TGTGCCAGCAGCTCCGGGCAGGGCGTCCGGGAGCTGTTTTTT
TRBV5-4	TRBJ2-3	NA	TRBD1	CASSQGAPGQSTDTQYF	TGTGCCAGCAGTCAAGGAGCACCGGGACAGAGCACAGATACGCAGTATTTT
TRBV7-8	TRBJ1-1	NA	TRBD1	CASSPTGGDTEAFF	TGTGCCAGCAGCCCAACAGGGGGGGACACTGAAGCTTTCTTT
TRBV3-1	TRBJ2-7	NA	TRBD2	CASSQGRLAGESSYEQYF	TGTGCCAGCAGCCAAGGCCGACTAGCGGGCGAGAGCTCCTACGAGCAGTACTTC
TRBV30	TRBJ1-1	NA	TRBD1	CAWKGGQGTEAFF	TGTGCCTGGAAGGGGGGACAGGGAACTGAAGCTTTCTTT
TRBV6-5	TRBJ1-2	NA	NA	CASSYSRGRHYGYTF	TGTGCCAGCAGTTACTCGAGGGGTAGGCACTATGGCTACACCTTC
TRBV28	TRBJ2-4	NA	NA	CASSPDRAGSIQYF	TGTGCCAGCAGCCCTGACAGGGCGGGGAGCATTCAGTACTTC
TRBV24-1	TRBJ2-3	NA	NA	CATSDPDTDTQYF	TGTGCCACCAGTGATCCGGACACAGATACGCAGTATTTT
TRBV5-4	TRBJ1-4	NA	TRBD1	CASSRQGARVEKLFF	TGTGCCAGCTCCAGACAGGGGGCGCGCGTTGAAAAACTGTTTTTT
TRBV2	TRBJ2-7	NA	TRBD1	CASRKGTGEFSEQYF	TGTGCCAGCAGGAAGGGGACAGGGGAATTTTCCGAGCAGTACTTC
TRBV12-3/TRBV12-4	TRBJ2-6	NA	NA	CASSPRSGANVLTF	TGTGCCAGCAGTCCGCGCTCTGGGGCCAACGTCCTGACTTTC
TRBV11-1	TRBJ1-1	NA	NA	CASSTPQGGEAFF	TGTGCCAGCAGCACGCCCCAGGGAGGTGAAGCTTTCTTT
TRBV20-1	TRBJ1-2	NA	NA	CSASSAGTIYGYTF	TGCAGTGCTTCCTCTGCTGGGACAATCTATGGCTACACCTTC
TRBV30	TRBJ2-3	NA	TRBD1	CALGARGLGDTQYF	TGTGCCCTAGGGGCCAGGGGGCTGGGAGATACGCAGTATTTT
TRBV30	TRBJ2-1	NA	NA	CAWSGGRGNEQFF	TGTGCCTGGAGCGGGGGGCGAGGGAATGAGCAGTTCTTC
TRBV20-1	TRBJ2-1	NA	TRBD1	CSASKQGFNWQFF	TGCAGTGCTAGTAAACAGGGGTTCAACTGGCAGTTCTTC
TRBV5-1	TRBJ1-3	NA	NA	CASSLGRRLSGNTIYF	TGCGCCAGCAGCTTGGGACGGAGGCTCTCTGGAAACACCATATATTTT
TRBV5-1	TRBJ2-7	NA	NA	CASSLAGRSEQYF	TGCGCCAGCAGCTTGGCAGGTCGGAGTGAACAGTACTTC
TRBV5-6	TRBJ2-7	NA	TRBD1	CASSVGTGLGEQYF	TGTGCCAGCAGCGTCGGGACAGGGTTGGGAGAGCAGTACTTC
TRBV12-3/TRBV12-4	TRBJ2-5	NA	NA	CASSYRTGEETQYF	TGTGCCAGCAGTTACCGCACCGGGGAAGAGACCCAGTACTTC
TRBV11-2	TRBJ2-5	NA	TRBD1	CASSPDRGETQYF	TGTGCCAGCAGCCCGGACAGGGGTGAGACCCAGTACTTC
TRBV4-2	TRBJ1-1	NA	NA	CASSPWTDLNTEAFF	TGTGCCAGCAGCCCCTGGACCGACCTGAACACTGAAGCTTTCTTT
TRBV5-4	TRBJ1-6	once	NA	CASSKAGRSSGWSYNSPLHF	TGTGCCAGCAGCAAGGCGGGTCGCTCTTCCGGATGGTCCTATAATTCACCCCTCCACTTT
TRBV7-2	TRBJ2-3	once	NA	CASSGTDQGTQYF	TGTGCCAGCTCGGGGACGGACCAAGGTACGCAGTATTTT
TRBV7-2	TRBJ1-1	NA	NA	CASSRYAGIGMNTEAFF	TGTGCCAGCAGCCGATACGCAGGGATCGGCATGAACACTGAAGCTTTCTTT
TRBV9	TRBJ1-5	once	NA	CASSPDLGNQPQHF	TGTGCCAGCAGCCCCGACCTAGGGAATCAGCCCCAGCATTTT
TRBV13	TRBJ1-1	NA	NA	CASSFSPGSDSNTEAFF	TGTGCCAGCAGCTTCTCCCCCGGTTCGGACAGTAACACTGAAGCTTTCTTT
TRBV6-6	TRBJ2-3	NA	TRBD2	CASRNPLLAEQDTQYF	TGTGCCAGCAGAAACCCTTTACTAGCGGAGCAAGATACGCAGTATTTT
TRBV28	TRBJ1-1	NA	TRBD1	CASSYGQGWNTEAFF	TGTGCCAGCAGTTATGGACAGGGTTGGAACACTGAAGCTTTCTTT
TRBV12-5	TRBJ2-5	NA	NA	CASGLGQFFVQETQYF	TGTGCTAGTGGTTTGGGACAGTTCTTTGTACAAGAGACCCAGTACTTC
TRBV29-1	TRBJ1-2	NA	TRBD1	CSVDDGNRGNGYTF	TGCAGCGTTGATGACGGGAACAGGGGCAATGGCTACACCTTC